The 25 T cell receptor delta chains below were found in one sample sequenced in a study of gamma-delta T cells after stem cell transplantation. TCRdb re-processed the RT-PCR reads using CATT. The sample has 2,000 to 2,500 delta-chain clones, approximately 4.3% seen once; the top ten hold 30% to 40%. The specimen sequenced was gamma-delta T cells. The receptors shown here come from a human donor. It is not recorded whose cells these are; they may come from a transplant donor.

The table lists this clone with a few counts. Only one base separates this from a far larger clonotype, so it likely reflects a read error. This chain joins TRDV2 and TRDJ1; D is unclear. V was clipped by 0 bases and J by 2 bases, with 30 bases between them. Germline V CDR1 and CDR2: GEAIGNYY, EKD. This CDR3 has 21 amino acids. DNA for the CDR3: TGTGCCTGTGACACCCTCATGCCAGGTCGTGCGGGACGAGGCCTTACCGATAAACTCATCTTT. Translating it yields CACDTLMPGRAGRGLTDKLIF.

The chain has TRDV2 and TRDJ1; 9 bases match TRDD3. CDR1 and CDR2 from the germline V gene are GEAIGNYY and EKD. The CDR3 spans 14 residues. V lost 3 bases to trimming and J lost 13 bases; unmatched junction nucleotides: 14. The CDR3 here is CACDPIKGDTSHIF. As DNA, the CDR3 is TGTGCCTGTGACCCGATTAAGGGGGATACCTCTCACATCTTT.

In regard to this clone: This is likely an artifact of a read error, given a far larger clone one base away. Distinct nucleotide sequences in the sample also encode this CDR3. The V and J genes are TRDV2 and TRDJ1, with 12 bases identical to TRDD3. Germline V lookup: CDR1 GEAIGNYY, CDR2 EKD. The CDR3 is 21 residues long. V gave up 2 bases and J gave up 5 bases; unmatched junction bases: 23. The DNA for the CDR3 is TGTGCCTGTGACAGAGTCGGTGGTTCCAACCCTGGGGGATACGAAGGGGATAAACTCATCTTT. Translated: CACDRVGGSNPGGYEGDKLIF.

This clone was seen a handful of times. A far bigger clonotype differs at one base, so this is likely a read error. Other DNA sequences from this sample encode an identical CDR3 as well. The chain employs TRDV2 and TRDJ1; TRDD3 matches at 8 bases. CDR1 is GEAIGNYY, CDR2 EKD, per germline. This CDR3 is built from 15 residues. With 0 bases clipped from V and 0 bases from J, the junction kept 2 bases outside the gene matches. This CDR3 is CACDTVLGDTDKLIF. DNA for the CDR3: TGTGCCTGTGACACCGTACTGGGGGACACCGATAAACTCATCTTT.

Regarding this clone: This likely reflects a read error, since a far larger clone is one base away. CDR3 sequence (DNA): TGTGCCTGTGGCACCCTCATGCCAGGTCGTACGGGACGAGGCCTTACCGATAAACTCATCTTT. It codes for CACGTLMPGRTGRGLTDKLIF. The chain combines TRDV2 with TRDJ1; D is undetermined. The CDR3 has 21 amino acids. Per the germline V gene, CDR1 is GEAIGNYY and CDR2 is EKD.

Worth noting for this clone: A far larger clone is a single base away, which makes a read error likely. The CDR3 protein is CACDTGGLLGLSRGTRQMFF. CDR3 nucleotides: TGTGCCTGTGACACCGGAGGATTACTCGGCCTTAGCAGGGGCACCCGACAGATGTTTTTC. The chain employs TRDV2 and TRDJ3; D ambiguous. This CDR3 is 20 amino acids long. CDR1 is GEAIGNYY, CDR2 EKD, per germline. Trimming removed 0 bases at V and 9 bases at J, with 26 bases between.

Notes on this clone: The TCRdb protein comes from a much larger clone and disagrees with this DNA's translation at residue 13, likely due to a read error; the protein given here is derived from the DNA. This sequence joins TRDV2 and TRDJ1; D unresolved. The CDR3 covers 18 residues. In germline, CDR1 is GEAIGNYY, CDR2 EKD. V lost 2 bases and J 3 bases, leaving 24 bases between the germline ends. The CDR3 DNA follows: TGTGCCTGTGACAGTCTTAGTCTCGGAGAACCGTACGCCGATAAACTCATCTTT. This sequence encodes CACDSLSLGEPYADKLIF.

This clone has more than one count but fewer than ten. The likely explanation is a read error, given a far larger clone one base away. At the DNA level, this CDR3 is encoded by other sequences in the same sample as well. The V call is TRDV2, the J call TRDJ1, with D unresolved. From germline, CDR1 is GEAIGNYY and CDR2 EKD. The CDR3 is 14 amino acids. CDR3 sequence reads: CACDSLVLGDKLIF. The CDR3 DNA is TGTGCTTGTGACTCATTAGTCTTAGGCGATAAACTCATCTTT.

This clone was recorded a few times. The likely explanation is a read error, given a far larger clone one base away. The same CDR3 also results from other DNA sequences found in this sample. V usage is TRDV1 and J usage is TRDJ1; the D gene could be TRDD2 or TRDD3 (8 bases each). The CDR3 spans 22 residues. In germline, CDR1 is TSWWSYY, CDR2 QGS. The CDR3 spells CALGGPPSYSWGTQLTLDKLIF. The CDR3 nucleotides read TGTGCTCTTGGGGGGCCTCCTTCCTATAGCTGGGGGACGCAACTTACCCTGGATAAACTCATCTTC.

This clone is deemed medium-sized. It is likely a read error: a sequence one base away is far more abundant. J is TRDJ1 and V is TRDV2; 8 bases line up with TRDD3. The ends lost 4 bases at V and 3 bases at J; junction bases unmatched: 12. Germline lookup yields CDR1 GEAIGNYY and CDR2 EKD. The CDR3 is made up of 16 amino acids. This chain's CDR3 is CACDLLGAQYADKLIF. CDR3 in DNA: TGTGCCTGTGATTTACTGGGGGCTCAGTACGCCGATAAACTCATCTTT.

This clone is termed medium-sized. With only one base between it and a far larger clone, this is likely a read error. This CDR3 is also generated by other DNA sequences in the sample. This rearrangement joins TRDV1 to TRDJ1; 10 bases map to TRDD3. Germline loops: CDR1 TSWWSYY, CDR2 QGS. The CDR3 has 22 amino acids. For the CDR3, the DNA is TGTGCCCTTGGGGAAAGCCCCATATCTTATTACTGGGGGATCAGGGGCACCGATAAACTCATCTTT. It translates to CALGESPISYYWGIRGTDKLIF.

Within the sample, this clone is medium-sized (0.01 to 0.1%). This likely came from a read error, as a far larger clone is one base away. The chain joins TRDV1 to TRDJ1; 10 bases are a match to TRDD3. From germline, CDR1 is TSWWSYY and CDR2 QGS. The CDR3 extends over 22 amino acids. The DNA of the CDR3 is TGTGCTCTTGGGGAAAGCCCCATATCTTATTACTGGGGGATCAGGGGCACCGATAAACCCATCTTT. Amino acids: CALGESPISYYWGIRGTDKPIF.

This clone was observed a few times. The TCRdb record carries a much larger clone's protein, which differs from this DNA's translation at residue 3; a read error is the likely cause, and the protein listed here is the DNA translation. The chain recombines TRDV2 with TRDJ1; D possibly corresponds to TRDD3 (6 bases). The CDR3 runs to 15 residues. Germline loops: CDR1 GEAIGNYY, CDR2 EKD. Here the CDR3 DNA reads TGTGCCCGTGAAAATCTGGGGAAAAACACCGATAAACTCATCTTT. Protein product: CARENLGKNTDKLIF.

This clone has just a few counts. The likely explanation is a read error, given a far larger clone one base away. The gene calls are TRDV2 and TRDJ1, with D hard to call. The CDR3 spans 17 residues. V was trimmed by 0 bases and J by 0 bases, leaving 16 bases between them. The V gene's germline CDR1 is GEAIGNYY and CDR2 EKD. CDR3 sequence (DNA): TGTGCCTGTGACACCGCTGCGGGACGCCTGTACACCGATAAACTCATCTTT. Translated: CACDTAAGRLYTDKLIF.

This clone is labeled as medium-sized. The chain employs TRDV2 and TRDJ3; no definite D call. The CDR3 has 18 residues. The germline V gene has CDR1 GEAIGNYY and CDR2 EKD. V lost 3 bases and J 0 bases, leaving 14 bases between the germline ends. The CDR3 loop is CACDPVAGDSWDTRQMFF. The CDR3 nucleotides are TGTGCCTGTGACCCGGTCGCAGGAGACTCCTGGGACACCCGACAGATGTTTTTC.

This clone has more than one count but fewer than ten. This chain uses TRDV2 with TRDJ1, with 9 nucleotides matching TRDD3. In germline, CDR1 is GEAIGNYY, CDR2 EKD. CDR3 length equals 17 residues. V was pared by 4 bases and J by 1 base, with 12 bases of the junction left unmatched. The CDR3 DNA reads TGTGCCTGTGATACCGTACTGGGGGACACCTCCACCGATAAACTCATCTTT. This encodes CACDTVLGDTSTDKLIF.

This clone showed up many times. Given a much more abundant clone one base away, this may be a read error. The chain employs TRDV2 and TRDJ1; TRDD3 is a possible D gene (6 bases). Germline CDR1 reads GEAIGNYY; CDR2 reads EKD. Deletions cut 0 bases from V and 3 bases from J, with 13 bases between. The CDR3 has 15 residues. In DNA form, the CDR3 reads TGTGCCTGTGACACCGTGGGGGCTCGGTCCGATAAACTCATCTTT. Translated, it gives CACDTVGARSDKLIF.

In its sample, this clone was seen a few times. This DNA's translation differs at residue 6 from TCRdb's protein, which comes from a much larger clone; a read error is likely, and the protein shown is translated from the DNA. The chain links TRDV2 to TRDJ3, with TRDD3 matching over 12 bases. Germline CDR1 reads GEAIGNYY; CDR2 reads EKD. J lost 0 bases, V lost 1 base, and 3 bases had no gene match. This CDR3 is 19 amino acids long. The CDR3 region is CACDTVLGDTSWDTRQMFF. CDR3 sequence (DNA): TGTGCCTGTGACACAGTACTGGGGGATACCTCCTGGGACACCCGACAGATGTTTTTC.

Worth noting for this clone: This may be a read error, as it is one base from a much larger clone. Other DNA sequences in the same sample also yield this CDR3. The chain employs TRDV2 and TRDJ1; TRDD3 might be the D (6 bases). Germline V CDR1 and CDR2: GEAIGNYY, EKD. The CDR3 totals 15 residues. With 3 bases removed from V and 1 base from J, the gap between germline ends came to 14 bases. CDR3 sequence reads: CACDALLGTTDKLIF. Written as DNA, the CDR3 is TGTGCCTGTGACGCCCTGCTGGGGACCACCGATAAACTCATCTTT.

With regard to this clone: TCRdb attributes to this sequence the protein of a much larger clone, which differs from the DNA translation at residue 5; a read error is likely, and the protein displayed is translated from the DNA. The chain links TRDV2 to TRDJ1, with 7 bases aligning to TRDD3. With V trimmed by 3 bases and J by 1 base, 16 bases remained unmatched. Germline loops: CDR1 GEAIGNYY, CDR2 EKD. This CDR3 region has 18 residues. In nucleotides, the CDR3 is TGTGCCTGTGACGCCATTCCCCAAACTGGGGATCCCACCGATAAACTCATCTTT. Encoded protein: CACDAIPQTGDPTDKLIF.

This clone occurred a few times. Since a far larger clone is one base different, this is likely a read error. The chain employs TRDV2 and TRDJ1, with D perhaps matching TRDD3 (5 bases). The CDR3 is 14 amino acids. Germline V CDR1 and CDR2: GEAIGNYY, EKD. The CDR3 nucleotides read TGTGCCCGTGACACCGTTACTGGAACCGATAAACTCATCTTT. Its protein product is CARDTVTGTDKLIF.

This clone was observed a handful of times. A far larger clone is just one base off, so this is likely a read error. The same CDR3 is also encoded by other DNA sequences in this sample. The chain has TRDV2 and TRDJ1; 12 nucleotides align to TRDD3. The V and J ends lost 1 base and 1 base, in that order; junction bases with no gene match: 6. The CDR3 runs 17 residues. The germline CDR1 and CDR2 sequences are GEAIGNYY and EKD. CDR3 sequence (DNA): TGTGCCTGTGACACACTGGGGGATACCAAGGGCACCGATAAACTCATCTTT. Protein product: CACDTLGDTKGTDKLIF.

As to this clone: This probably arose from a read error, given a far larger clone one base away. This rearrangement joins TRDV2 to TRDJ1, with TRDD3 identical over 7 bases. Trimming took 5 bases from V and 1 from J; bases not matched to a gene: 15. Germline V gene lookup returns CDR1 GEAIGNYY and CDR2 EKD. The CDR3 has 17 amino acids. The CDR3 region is CACVSPGDWGSTDKLIF. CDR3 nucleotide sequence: TGTGCCTGTGTATCCCCGGGGGATTGGGGGTCCACCGATAAACTCATCTTT.

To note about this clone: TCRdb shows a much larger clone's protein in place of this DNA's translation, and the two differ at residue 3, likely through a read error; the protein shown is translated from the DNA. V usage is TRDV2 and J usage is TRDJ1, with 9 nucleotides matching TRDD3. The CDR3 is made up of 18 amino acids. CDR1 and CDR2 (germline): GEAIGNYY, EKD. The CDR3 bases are TGTGCCTATGACACCGTCACTGGGGGAACGACGTACACCGATAAACTCATCTTT. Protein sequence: CAYDTVTGGTTYTDKLIF.

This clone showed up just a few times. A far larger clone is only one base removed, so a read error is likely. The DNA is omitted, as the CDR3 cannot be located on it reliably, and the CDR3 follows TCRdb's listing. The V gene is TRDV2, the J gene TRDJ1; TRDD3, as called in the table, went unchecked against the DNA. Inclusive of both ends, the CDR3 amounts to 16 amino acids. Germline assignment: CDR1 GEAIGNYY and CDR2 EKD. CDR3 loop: CACDTVAGGTLDKLIF.